This paragraph covers one TCR beta chain sequence. Its cognate antigen is unknown. Donors gave 8.5 to 10 milliliters of peripheral blood apiece. Together with a sample-barcoded 5' primer, a J-beta primer mix was included in a second PCR lasting about 7 to 11 cycles. TCRdb recomputed calls from the 5' RACE reads with MiXCR, one row per CDR3 protein. The profile shows some 1.8 million distinct CDR3 sequences, about 39% of them singletons. The length of the CDR3 is 13 residues. Trimming removed 3 bases from V and 9 bases from J, with 12 bases in between. This entry belongs to a study of blood T cells in healthy people across ages. Study in general: With template switching, about one barcoded beta molecule was captured per two T cells.

Whole-study findings and limits: The percentage of naive T cells correlated strongly with TCR beta diversity. Long-lived donors exceeded aged donors in naive CD4+ cells and diversity.

The sample comprised blood. The TCR sequence derives from a human donor in good health. The V call is TRBV12-3 or TRBV12-4, the J call TRBJ1-5; possibly TRBD1 for D (5 bases). As DNA, the CDR3 is TGTGCCAGCAGTTTCGGGGCTCGAGGGCCCCAGCATTTT. This codes for CASSFGARGPQHF.